This record looks at one T cell receptor beta chain sequence and its context. The target antigen is unknown. This sample stems from a study of cytomegalovirus exposure and HLA in healthy donors. Overall study context: It was reported in a later analysis that the same platform had been used for the 120 or so validation repertoires as for the 666 first-cohort repertoires.

Measured with immunoSEQ multiplex PCR; TCRdb has only the in-frame clones, and not every one. This repertoire shows 130,000 to 150,000 clones, about nine tenths found once; its top ten account for 3.5% to 5.5%. Study conclusions and caveats: Investigators reported fewer than 200 TCR beta chains as tied to cytomegalovirus.

V was trimmed by 5 bases and J by 7 bases, leaving 12 bases between them. The CDR3 is made up of 13 amino acids. CDR1 and CDR2 from the germline V gene are MNHEY and SVGAGI. Sequenced: PBMCs. The source of this sequence is a man aged 18 to 35 in good health and CMV-seropositive. The chain links TRBV6-5 to TRBJ2-1; no definite D call. Here the CDR3 reads CASSEGDRNEQFF. The CDR3 coding sequence is TGTGCCAGCAGTGAAGGAGATAGGAATGAGCAGTTCTTC.